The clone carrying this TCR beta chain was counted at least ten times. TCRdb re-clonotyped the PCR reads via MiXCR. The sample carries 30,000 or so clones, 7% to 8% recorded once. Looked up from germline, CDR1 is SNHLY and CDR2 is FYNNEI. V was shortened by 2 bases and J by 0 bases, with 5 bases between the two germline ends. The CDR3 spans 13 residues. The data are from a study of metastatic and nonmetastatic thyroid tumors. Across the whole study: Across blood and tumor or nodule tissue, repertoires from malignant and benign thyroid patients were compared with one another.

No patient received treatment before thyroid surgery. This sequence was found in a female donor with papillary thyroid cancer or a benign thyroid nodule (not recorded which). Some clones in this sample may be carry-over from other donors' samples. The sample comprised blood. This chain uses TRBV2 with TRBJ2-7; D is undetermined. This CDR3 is CASSEPVSYEQYF. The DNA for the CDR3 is TGTGCCAGCAGTGAACCGGTCTCCTACGAGCAGTACTTC.